The rows below give T cell receptor beta chains drawn from one sample of a study of cytomegalovirus exposure and HLA in healthy donors. Using immunoSEQ multiplex PCR, the repertoire was profiled, and TCRdb retains in-frame clones only, with some absent. The sample has about 72,000 clones, 75% to 90% seen once. Material: PBMCs. The receptors were sampled from a human donor in good health. Both conserved end residues are part of each CDR3. A D gene is named only where the DNA matches it firmly. Rows may omit the clone size; those that give it use once, few, many or a size class.

j_call v_call cdr3_length clone_size d_call cdr3_aa
TRBJ1-4 TRBV7-2 14 . TRBD1 CASSAQGNNEKLFF
TRBJ2-6 TRBV6-5 15 . . CASSYGGRFSFVLTF
TRBJ2-5 TRBV5-4 17 few . CASSLPPTGTPTETQYF
TRBJ2-7 TRBV5-4 15 . . CASRGGGGAFDEQYF
TRBJ1-3 TRBV2 12 . . CASSPGGNTIYF
TRBJ2-7 TRBV2 13 . . CASNPPFAYEQYF
TRBJ1-2 TRBV6-5 15 . TRBD1 CASRARDRDSYGYPF
TRBJ1-4 TRBV27 14 . . CASSLRGASKKLFF
TRBJ1-1 TRBV9 14 . . CASSVVPGVIEAFF
TRBJ2-3 TRBV2 15 . TRBD1 CASSRRDRVGDTQYF
TRBJ1-1 TRBV10-3 12 . . CATNWGDTEAFF
TRBJ2-1 TRBV5-8 12 . . CASSLAYNEQFF
TRBJ2-2 TRBV25-1 15 . . CASSDRGRHTGELFF
TRBJ2-5 TRBV5-4 14 . . CASSLEGVQETQYF
TRBJ1-2 TRBV29-1 12 . . CSVESGSYGYTF
TRBJ1-2 TRBV29-1 14 once . CSAATRGQTYGYTF
TRBJ2-7 TRBV5-1 15 . TRBD2 CASRFTSAEAYEQYF
TRBJ1-2 TRBV6-1 13 . TRBD1 CASRETGDYGYTF
TRBJ1-2 TRBV19 14 . . CASSISGSRYGYTF
TRBJ1-2 TRBV14 14 . TRBD1 CASSQRQGADGYTF
TRBJ1-2 TRBV4-1 16 . TRBD1 CASSQAPGQGGYGYTF
TRBJ1-2 TRBV9 12 once . CASGGNSQGYTF
TRBJ2-5 TRBV9 16 . TRBD1 CASSVVPHRGQETQYF
TRBJ2-7 TRBV11-2 15 . TRBD2 CASSFTSGGPYEQYF
TRBJ1-2 TRBV6-6 15 . . CASSYQAGSNYGYPF
TRBJ1-1 TRBV2 13 . TRBD1 CASSPDRDAEAFF
. TRBV6-1 13 . TRBD1 CASTQGVRHEQYF
TRBJ2-7 TRBV19 14 . TRBD2 CATRDGSGRYEQYF
TRBJ1-2 TRBV27 14 . . CASSSAGLRDGYTF
TRBJ1-2 TRBV19 16 once . CASSFLRDTTNYGYTF
TRBJ2-3 TRBV11-1 15 . . CASSPRVGGTDTQYF
TRBJ1-1 TRBV18 16 few . CASSLLVTGQNTEAFF
TRBJ2-5 TRBV7-9 12 . . CSSSSGWETQYF
TRBJ1-1 TRBV9 15 . TRBD1 CASRGGTGSNTEAFF
TRBJ2-3 TRBV29-1 13 . TRBD1 CSVEVGTGDTQYF
TRBJ2-1 TRBV10-2 14 . . CASSESSLYNEQFF
TRBJ2-2 TRBV1 16 . . CTSSETSGGITGELFF
TRBJ1-1 TRBV5-6 14 . . CASLRRDSNTEAFF
TRBJ1-4 TRBV9 14 . . CASSVSSDTEKLFF
TRBJ1-1 TRBV6-4 13 . . CASRALGGTEAFF
TRBJ2-3 TRBV15 16 . TRBD1 CATSKRTGQGGDTQYF
TRBJ2-1 TRBV5-1 15 few TRBD2 CASSLGLAGVNEQFF
TRBJ2-7 TRBV9 14 . TRBD1 CASSAPGQGYEQYF
TRBJ2-7 TRBV2 12 . . CASTPGSAEQYF
TRBJ2-2 TRBV11-3 15 . . CASSLGGTNTGELFF
TRBJ1-2 TRBV9 17 . . CASSVGDTGITNYGYTF
TRBJ1-3 TRBV9 16 . TRBD1 CASSKLDRQSGNTIYF
TRBJ1-1 TRBV25-1 13 . . CASSVEGATEAFF
TRBJ2-5 TRBV5-4 16 . . CASSLTQGGLGETQYF
TRBJ2-5 TRBV5-4 19 . TRBD2 CASSSGLAGGKSEQETQYF
TRBJ1-2 TRBV10-3 16 . TRBD1 CAISALSRDRGQGYTF
TRBJ1-2 TRBV6-1 12 . TRBD1 CASRGQGHGYTF
TRBJ1-2 TRBV7-2 15 . TRBD1 CASSPQTGGPYGYTF
TRBJ1-1 TRBV5-1 14 . TRBD1 CASSETQGWTEAFF
TRBJ1-6 TRBV7-3 14 . . CASSLIPGFSPLHF